The present T cell receptor (beta chain) was sequenced within a study of CD8+CD57+ T cells in acquired aplastic anemia. At the level of the study: DNA from sorted CD4+ and CD8+ cells averaged 3.2 ug.

The V end was cut by 6 bases, the J end by 6 bases, with 14 bases between. CDR3 length equals 13 residues. The germline V gene encodes CDR1 DFQATT and CDR2 SNEGSKA (reference sequence). Individuals selected for sequencing had exhibited CD8+CD57+ cell expansion on flow cytometry. Severe acquired aplastic anemia was present in all patients. Genomic DNA provided the template from which TCR beta VDJ and CDR3 profiles were obtained. TCRdb ran MiXCR on the reads and lists one entry per CDR3 protein. The profile shows over 250,000 distinct CDR3 sequences, approximately 58% of them singletons. The source is a human donor with aplastic anemia. The specimen was sorted CD4+, CD8+, or CD8+CD57+ T cells (not recorded which) from PBMCs. The chain employs TRBV20-1 and TRBJ2-2; tentative D call: TRBD2 (5 bases). CDR3 residues: CSAPPSEAGELFF. The CDR3 DNA follows: TGCAGTGCCCCTCCCTCGGAGGCCGGGGAGCTGTTTTTT.